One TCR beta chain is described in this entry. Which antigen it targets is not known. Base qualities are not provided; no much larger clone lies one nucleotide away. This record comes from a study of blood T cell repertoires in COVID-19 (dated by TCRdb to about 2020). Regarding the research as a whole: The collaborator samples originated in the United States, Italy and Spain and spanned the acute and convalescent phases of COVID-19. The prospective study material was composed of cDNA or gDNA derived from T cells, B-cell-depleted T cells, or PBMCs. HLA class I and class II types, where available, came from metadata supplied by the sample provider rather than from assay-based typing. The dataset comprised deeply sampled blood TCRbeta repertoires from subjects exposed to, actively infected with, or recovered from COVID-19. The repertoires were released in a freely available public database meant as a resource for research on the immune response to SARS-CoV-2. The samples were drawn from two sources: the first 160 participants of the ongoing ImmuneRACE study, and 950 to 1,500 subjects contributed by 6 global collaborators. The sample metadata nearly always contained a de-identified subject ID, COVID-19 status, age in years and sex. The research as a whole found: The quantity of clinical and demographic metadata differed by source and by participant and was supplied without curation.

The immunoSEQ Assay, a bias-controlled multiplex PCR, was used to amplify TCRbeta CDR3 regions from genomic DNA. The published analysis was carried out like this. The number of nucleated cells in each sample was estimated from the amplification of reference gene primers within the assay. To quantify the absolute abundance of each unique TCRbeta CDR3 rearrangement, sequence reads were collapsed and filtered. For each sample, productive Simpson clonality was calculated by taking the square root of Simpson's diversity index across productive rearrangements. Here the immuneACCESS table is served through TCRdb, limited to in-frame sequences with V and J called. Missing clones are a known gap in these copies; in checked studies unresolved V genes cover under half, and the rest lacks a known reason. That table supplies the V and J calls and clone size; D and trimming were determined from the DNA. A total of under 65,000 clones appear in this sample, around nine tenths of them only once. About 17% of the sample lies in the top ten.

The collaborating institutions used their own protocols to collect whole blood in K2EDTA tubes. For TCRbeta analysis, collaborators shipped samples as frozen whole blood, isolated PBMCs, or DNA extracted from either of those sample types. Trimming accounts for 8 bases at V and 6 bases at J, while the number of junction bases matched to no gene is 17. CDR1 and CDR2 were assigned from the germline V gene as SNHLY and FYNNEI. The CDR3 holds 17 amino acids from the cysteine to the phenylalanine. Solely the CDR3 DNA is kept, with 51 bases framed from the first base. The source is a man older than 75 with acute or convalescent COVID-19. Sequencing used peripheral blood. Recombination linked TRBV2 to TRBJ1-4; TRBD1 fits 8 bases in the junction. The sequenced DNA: TGTGCCAGCTCCTCCCCCGCCAGCAGGGGGCGAGATGAAAAACTGTTTTTT. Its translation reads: CASSSPASRGRDEKLFF.